Described below is a single T cell receptor beta chain sequence and its context. The V gene's germline CDR1 is SNHLY and CDR2 FYNNEI. The CDR3 loop spans 14 amino acids. With 1 base removed from V and 10 bases from J, the gap between germline ends came to 11 bases. This sample was included in a study of cytomegalovirus exposure and HLA in healthy donors. The PCR contained 60 Vbeta and 13 Jbeta primers. TCRdb's copy holds only in-frame clones and misses some; the assay was immunoSEQ multiplex PCR. Here the sample spans 90,000 to 150,000 clones, about three quarters being singletons. Sequencing was carried out using PBMCs. This chain uses TRBV2 with TRBJ1-6; TRBD1 might be the D (5 bases). This receptor was obtained from a female donor in good health and CMV-seronegative. Written as DNA, the CDR3 is TGTGCCAGCAGTGAAGGTCAGGGATACTCACCCCTCCACTTT. The encoded protein is CASSEGQGYSPLHF.